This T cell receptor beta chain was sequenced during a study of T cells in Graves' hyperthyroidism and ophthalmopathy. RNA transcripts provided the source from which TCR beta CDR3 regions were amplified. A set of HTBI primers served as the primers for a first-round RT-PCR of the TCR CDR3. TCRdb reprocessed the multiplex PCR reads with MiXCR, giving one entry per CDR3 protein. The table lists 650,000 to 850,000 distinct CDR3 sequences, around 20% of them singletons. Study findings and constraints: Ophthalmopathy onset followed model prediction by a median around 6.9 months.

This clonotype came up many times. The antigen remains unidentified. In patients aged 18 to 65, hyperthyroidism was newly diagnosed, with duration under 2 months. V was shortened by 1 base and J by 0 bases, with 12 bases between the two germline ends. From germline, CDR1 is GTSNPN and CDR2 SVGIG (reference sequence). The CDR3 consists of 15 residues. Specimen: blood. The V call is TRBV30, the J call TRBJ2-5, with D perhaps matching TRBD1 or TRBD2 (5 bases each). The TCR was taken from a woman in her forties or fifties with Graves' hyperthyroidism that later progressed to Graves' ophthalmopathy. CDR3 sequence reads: CAWSGGRWYQETQYF. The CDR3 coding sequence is TGTGCCTGGAGTGGGGGACGGTGGTACCAAGAGACCCAGTACTTC.